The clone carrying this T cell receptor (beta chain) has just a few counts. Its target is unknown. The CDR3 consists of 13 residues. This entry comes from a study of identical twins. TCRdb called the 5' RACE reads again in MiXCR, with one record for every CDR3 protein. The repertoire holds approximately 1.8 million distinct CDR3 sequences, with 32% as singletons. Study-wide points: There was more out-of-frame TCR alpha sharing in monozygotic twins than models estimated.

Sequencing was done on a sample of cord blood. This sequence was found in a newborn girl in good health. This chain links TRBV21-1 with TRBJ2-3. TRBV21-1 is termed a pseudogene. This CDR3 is CASSTESTDTQYF. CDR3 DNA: TGTGCCAGCAGCACGGAGAGCACAGATACGCAGTATTTT.